Following are 21 T cell receptor beta chains from one sample sequenced in a study of T cell changes during pregnancy in multiple sclerosis. Sequenced by immunoSEQ multiplex PCR; TCRdb stores in-frame clones only, minus some. Of 15,000 to 20,000 clones detected, 70% to 90% appear once; the ten largest clones hold roughly 5%. The sequencing used CD8+ T cells from peripheral blood mononuclear cells, collected in the third trimester of pregnancy. The origin of the receptors is a female donor in good health, enrolled as a control in a pregnancy study.

This clone was counted once. The chain carries TRBV9 and TRBJ1-6, with a tentative D call TRBD1 (5 bases). The V and J ends lost 5 bases and 7 bases respectively, with 16 bases between them. Germline V gives CDR1 SGDLS, CDR2 YYNGEE. The CDR3 loop spans 15 amino acids. CDR3 region: CASSIQGGTNSPLHF. The CDR3 DNA reads TGTGCCAGCAGTATTCAGGGAGGAACCAATTCACCCCTCCACTTT. Supplemented by reference TRBV9 and TRBJ1-6, the full variable domain reads DSGVTQTPKHLITATGQRVTLRCSPRSGDLSVYWYQQSLDQGLQFLIQYYNGEERAKGNILERFSAQQFPDLHSELNLSSLELGDSALYFCASSIQGGTNSPLHFGNGTRLTVT.

This chain joins TRBV5-4 and TRBJ2-7; 8 positions agree with TRBD2. The CDR3 is 12 amino acids. CDR1 is SGHNT, CDR2 YYREEE, per germline (reference sequence). J was trimmed by 4 bases and V by 4 bases; bases with no gene match: 1. The CDR3 spells CASSTSGYEQYF. The CDR3 nucleotides are TGTGCCAGCAGCACTAGCGGTTACGAGCAGTACTTC.

CDR3 protein: CAISESLGRDAFF. The DNA of the CDR3 is TGTGCCATCAGTGAGTCCTTAGGGAGGGATGCTTTCTTT. The genes are TRBV10-3 and TRBJ1-1, with D unresolved. V lost 0 bases and J lost 11, with 13 bases in between. CDR1 and CDR2 (germline): ENHRY, SYGVKD. The CDR3 loop spans 13 amino acids.

The rearrangement uses TRBV15 and TRBJ2-3, with 11 bases aligning to TRBD2. The CDR3 is 15 residues long. V was clipped by 3 bases and J by 6 bases; unmatched bases: 5. The germline CDR1 and CDR2 sequences are LNHNV and YYDKDF (reference sequence). The CDR3: CATSSSGGAEDTQYF. Here the CDR3 DNA reads TGTGCCACCAGCAGTAGCGGGGGGGCCGAGGATACGCAGTATTTT.

The chain employs TRBV4-3 and TRBJ2-5, with 12 bases aligning to TRBD2. The CDR3 contains 16 residues. Trimming removed 4 bases from V and 5 bases from J; junction bases left unmatched: 8. In germline, CDR1 is LGHNA, CDR2 YSLEER. The CDR3 DNA reads TGCGCCAGCAGCCGAATTCTAGCGGGGGGGCGGGAGACCCAGTACTTC. Its protein is CASSRILAGGRETQYF.

This clone was detected once. This CDR3 is CASPRTSGNYNEQFF. The CDR3 nucleotides are TGTGCCAGCCCACGGACTAGCGGAAACTACAATGAGCAGTTCTTC. The chain links TRBV2 to TRBJ2-1; 10 nucleotides agree with TRBD2. Trimming removed 8 bases from V and 3 bases from J; junction bases left unmatched: 7. The CDR3 length is 15 residues. Germline lookup yields CDR1 SNHLY and CDR2 FYNNEI.

The rearrangement uses TRBV11-2 and TRBJ1-2; D perhaps matches TRBD1 (5 bases). V gave up 8 bases and J gave up 6 bases, with 16 bases separating them. This CDR3 has 13 residues. Germline loops: CDR1 SGHAT, CDR2 FQNNGV. The CDR3: CASYAPGQDGYTF. CDR3 nucleotides: TGTGCCAGCTATGCCCCAGGACAAGATGGCTACACCTTC.

The rearrangement links TRBV5-4 to TRBJ1-6; the match to TRBD1 covers 7 bases. The CDR3 totals 16 residues. The V segment lost 2 bases and the J segment 8 bases; nucleotides outside the gene matches: 10. Looked up from germline, CDR1 is SGHNT and CDR2 is YYREEE (reference sequence). The chain's CDR3 is CASSLIGDSGDSPLHF. For the CDR3, the DNA is TGTGCCAGCAGCTTAATCGGGGACAGTGGAGATTCACCCCTCCACTTT.

V and J are TRBV11-2 and TRBJ1-3; the D is unclear. The CDR3 is made up of 15 amino acids. Per germline, CDR1 SGHAT and CDR2 FQNNGV. V lost 1 base to trimming and J lost 8 bases, with 15 bases between them. The chain's CDR3 is CASSLALQSTDTIYF. CDR3 coding DNA: TGTGCCAGCAGCTTAGCTCTCCAGTCAACAGACACCATATATTTT. The variable domain in full, with the rest retrieved from reference TRBV11-2 and TRBJ1-3, is EAGVAQSPRYKIIEKRQSVAFWCNPISGHATLYWYQQILGQGPKLLIQFQNNGVVDDSQLPKDRFSAERLKGVDSTLKIQPAKLEDSAVYLCASSLALQSTDTIYFGEGSWLTVV.

The rearrangement links TRBV19 to TRBJ2-7; 9 nucleotides align to TRBD1. V dropped 5 bases and J dropped 6; count of bases not matched to a gene: 5. The CDR3 covers 13 residues. The V gene's germline CDR1 is LNHDA and CDR2 SQIVND (reference sequence). The DNA of the CDR3 is TGTGCCAGTAGTTGGGGACAGGGTGGCGAGCAGTACTTC. Its protein is CASSWGQGGEQYF. Supplemented by reference TRBV19 and TRBJ2-7, the full variable domain reads DGGITQSPKYLFRKEGQNVTLSCEQNLNHDAMYWYRQDPGQGLRLIYYSQIVNDFQKGDIAEGYSVSREKKESFPLTVTSAQKNPTAFYLCASSWGQGGEQYFGPGTRLTVT.

The V gene is TRBV6-5, the J gene TRBJ2-6, with a possible D match to TRBD1 (5 bases). There are 14 residues in the CDR3. The germline gives CDR1 MNHEY, CDR2 SVGAGI. The V and J ends lost 4 bases and 3 bases respectively, with 7 bases between them. The CDR3 sequence: CASSLGLGANVLTF. CDR3 coding DNA: TGTGCCAGCAGTTTGGGGCTTGGGGCCAACGTCCTGACTTTC.

V and J are TRBV28 and TRBJ2-6; TRBD1 agrees at 7 bases. V lost 4 bases, J lost 0 bases, and 6 bases stayed unmatched. The V gene's germline CDR1 is MDHEN and CDR2 SYDVKM. The CDR3 contains 17 residues. The chain's CDR3 is CASSSPDRASGANVLTF. The DNA for the CDR3 is TGTGCCAGCAGTTCACCCGACAGGGCCTCTGGGGCCAACGTCCTGACTTTC.

In nucleotides, the CDR3 is TGTGCCAGCAGCTTAGACAGTGCTTGGGAGCAGTACTTC. This encodes CASSLDSAWEQYF. The chain joins TRBV7-2 to TRBJ2-7; D is uncertain. CDR1 SGHTA and CDR2 FQGNSA come from the germline V gene. The CDR3 extends over 13 amino acids. Between the trimmed V and J ends, which lost 1 base and 7 bases, there was a span of 11 bases.

Only one count was recorded for this clone. The gene calls are TRBV4-3 and TRBJ1-3, with unresolved D. Germline V gives CDR1 LGHNA, CDR2 YSLEER. The CDR3 covers 15 residues. V shed 2 bases and J shed 0 bases, with 8 bases lying between them. CDR3 nucleotide sequence: TGCGCCAGCAGCCAAAGAGCTCGCTCTGGAAACACCATATATTTT. It codes for CASSQRARSGNTIYF.

Concerning this clone itself: At one of its ends the junction is not consistent with the germline gene, which may arise from a read error. This sample also contains other DNA sequences that code for the same CDR3. This sequence joins TRBV15 and TRBJ1-2; 7 bases agree with TRBD1. Looked up from germline, CDR1 is LNHNV and CDR2 is YYDKDF (reference sequence). This CDR3 comprises 15 residues. For the CDR3, the DNA is TGTGCTACCAGCAGTGAGCCAGGGGGTACCTATGGCTACACCTTC. This sequence encodes CATSSEPGGTYGYTF.

The chain is built from TRBV6-5 and TRBJ2-7; 9 positions agree with TRBD1. V lost 6 bases to trimming and J lost 3 bases; unmatched junction nucleotides: 9. The germline V gene has CDR1 MNHEY and CDR2 SVGAGI. This CDR3 has 15 amino acids. Written as DNA, the CDR3 is TGTGCCAGCAGAGATGCGGGACAGGGTTACTACGAGCAGTACTTC. It yields the protein CASRDAGQGYYEQYF.

Here the CDR3 DNA reads TGTGCCAGCAGGCCCGGGACAGGGGATTCCGGGGAGCTGTTTTTT. Its protein is CASRPGTGDSGELFF. The rearrangement uses TRBV6-6 and TRBJ2-2, with 10 bases lining up with TRBD1. This CDR3 region has 15 residues. CDR1 is MNHNY and CDR2 is SVGAGI in the germline V gene (reference sequence). The trim removed 6 bases at V and 6 bases at J, leaving 7 bases unmatched.

The chain links TRBV5-4 to TRBJ2-7; possibly TRBD1 for D (6 bases). The V gene's germline CDR1 is SGHNT and CDR2 YYREEE (reference sequence). The CDR3 loop spans 12 amino acids. Deletions cut 3 bases from V and 6 bases from J, with 10 bases between. This chain's CDR3 is CASSWGTSEQYF. The CDR3 nucleotides are TGTGCCAGCAGCTGGGGGACATCCGAGCAGTACTTC. Filled out from reference TRBV5-4 and TRBJ2-7, the complete variable domain reads ETGVTQSPTHLIKTRGQQVTLRCSSQSGHNTVSWYQQALGQGPQFIFQYYREEENGRGNFPPRFSGLQFPNYSSELNVNALELDDSALYLCASSWGTSEQYFGPGTRLTVT.

This chain links TRBV25-1 with TRBJ1-2, with D possibly matching TRBD1 (6 bases). V lost 5 bases, J lost 0 bases, and 22 bases lay in between. The CDR3 extends over 18 amino acids. Per the germline V gene, CDR1 is MGHDK and CDR2 is SYGVNS. CDR3 DNA: TGTGCCAGCAGTTTAGGTGCAGGGGCCGGAGGATCTAACTATGGCTACACCTTC. Translating gives CASSLGAGAGGSNYGYTF.

The rearrangement uses TRBV29-1 and TRBJ2-7; TRBD1 is a possible D gene (5 bases). CDR3 length: 12 residues. Germline CDR1 SQVTM, CDR2 ANQGSEA. V shed 0 bases and J shed 6 bases, with 9 bases lying between them. The DNA for the CDR3 is TGCAGCGTTGAAGAGGGGCGGTTCGAGCAGTACTTC. This sequence encodes CSVEEGRFEQYF.

The chain uses TRBV4-3 and TRBJ1-6; 8 nucleotides align to TRBD1. Germline-derived CDR1 and CDR2 are LGHNA and YSLEER. The CDR3 spans 15 residues. Losses at the gene ends were 1 base for V and 11 bases for J; bases not matched to a gene: 7. CDR3 DNA: TGCGCCAGCAGCCAAGTGCGGACAGGGTCGGCACCCCTCCACTTT. It yields the protein CASSQVRTGSAPLHF.